This entry features one T cell receptor (beta chain) sequence. This entry is derived from a study of T cell changes during pregnancy in multiple sclerosis. CDR3 size: 15 residues. The ends lost 2 bases at V and 5 bases at J; junction bases unmatched: 5. Germline CDR1 and CDR2: SGDLS and YYNGEE. Some clones are missing from TCRdb's copy, which holds only in-frame ones; the method was immunoSEQ multiplex PCR. The sample comprises 65,000 to 80,000 clones, roughly 93% of which are singletons, and under 3% rests with the top ten. This TCR derives from a female donor with multiple sclerosis, enrolled in a pregnancy study. Sequencing was performed on peripheral blood, taken in the second trimester of pregnancy. The rearrangement joins TRBV9 to TRBJ2-3; 10 bases are a match to TRBD2. CDR3 DNA sequence: TGTGCCAGCAGCGTCCCGTCTAGCGGGGGAGATACGCAGTATTTT. It encodes CASSVPSSGGDTQYF.